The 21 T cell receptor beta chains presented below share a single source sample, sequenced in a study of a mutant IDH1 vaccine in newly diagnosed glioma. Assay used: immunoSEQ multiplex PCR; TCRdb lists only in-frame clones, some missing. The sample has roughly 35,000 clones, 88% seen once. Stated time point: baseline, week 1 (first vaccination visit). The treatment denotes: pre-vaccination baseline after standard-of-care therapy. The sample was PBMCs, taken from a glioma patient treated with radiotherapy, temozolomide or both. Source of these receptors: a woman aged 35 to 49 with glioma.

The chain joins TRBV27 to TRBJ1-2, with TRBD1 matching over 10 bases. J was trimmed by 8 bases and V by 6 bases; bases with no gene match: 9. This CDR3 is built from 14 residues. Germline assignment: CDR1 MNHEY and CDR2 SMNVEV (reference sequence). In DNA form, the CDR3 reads TGTGCCAGCAGGGGACAGGGGAGGCTCTTCGGCTACACCTTC. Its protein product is CASRGQGRLFGYTF.

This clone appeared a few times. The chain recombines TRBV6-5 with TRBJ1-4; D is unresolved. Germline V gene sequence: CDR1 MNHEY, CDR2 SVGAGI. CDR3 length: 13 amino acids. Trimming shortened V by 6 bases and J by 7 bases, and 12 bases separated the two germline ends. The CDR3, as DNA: TGTGCCAGCAGCTCTTATCAGAGTGAAAAACTGTTTTTT. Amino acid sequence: CASSSYQSEKLFF.

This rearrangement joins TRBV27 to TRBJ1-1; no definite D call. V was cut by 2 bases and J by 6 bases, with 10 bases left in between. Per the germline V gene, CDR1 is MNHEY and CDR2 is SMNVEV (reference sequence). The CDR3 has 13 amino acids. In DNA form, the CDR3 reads TGTGCCAGCAGTTTACGAGGGCGAGCTGAAGCTTTCTTT. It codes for CASSLRGRAEAFF.

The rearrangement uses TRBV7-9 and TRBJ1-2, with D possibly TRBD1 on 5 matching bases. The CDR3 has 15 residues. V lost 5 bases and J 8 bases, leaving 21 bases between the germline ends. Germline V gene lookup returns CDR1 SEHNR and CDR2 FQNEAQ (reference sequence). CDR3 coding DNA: TGTGCCAGCAGCGCCGGACAATTGGCCTATGAGGGCTACACCTTC. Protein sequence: CASSAGQLAYEGYTF.

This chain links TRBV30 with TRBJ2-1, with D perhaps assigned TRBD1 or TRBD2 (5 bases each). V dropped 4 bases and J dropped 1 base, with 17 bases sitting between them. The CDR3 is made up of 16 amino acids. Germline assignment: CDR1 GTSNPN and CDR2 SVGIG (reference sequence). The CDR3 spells CAWTRSGLRSYNEQFF. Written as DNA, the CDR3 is TGTGCCTGGACCAGGTCGGGGCTTAGGTCCTACAATGAGCAGTTCTTC.

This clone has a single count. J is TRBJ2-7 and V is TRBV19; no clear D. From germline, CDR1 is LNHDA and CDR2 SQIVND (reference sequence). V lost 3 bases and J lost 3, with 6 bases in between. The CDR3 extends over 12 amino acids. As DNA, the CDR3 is TGTGCCAGTAGTATTGGTAGCTACGAGCAGTACTTC. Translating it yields CASSIGSYEQYF.

The CDR3 is CASSYSIGRAGTQYF. CDR3 coding DNA: TGTGCCAGCAGTTACTCGATCGGGAGGGCCGGTACGCAGTATTTT. V is TRBV6-5 and J is TRBJ2-3, with 8 bases identical to TRBD2. Looked up from germline, CDR1 is MNHEY and CDR2 is SVGAGI. V dropped 0 bases and J dropped 8; count of bases not matched to a gene: 7. This CDR3 comprises 15 residues.

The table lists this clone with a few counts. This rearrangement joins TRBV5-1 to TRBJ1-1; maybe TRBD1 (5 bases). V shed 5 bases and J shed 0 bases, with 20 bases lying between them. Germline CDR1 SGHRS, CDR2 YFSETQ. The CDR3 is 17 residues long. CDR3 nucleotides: TGCGCCAGCAGTTATAAACCCGGGACGGCGATGAACACTGAAGCTTTCTTT. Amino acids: CASSYKPGTAMNTEAFF.

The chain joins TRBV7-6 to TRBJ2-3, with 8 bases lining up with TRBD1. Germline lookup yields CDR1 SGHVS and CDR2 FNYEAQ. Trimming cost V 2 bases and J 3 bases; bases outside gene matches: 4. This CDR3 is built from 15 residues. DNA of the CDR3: TGTGCCAGCAGCTTATCAGGGGGCATAACAGATACGCAGTATTTT. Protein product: CASSLSGGITDTQYF.

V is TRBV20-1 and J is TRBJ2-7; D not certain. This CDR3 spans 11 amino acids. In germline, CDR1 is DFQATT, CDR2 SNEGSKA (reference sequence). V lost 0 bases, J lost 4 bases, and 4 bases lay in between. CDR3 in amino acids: CSARDSYEQYF. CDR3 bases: TGCAGTGCTAGAGATTCATACGAGCAGTACTTC.

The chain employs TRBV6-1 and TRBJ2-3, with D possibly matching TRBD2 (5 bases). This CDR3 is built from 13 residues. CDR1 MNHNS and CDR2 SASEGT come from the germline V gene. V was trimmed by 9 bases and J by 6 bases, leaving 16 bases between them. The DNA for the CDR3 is TGTGCCAGTTGGACTCGCCTGACGGATACGCAGTATTTT. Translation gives CASWTRLTDTQYF.

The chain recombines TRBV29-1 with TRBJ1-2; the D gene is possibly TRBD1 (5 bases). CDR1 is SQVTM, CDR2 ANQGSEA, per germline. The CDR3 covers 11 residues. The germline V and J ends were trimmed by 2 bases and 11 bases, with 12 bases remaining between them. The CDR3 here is CSVEIAGRYTF. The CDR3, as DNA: TGCAGCGTTGAAATTGCAGGGAGGTACACCTTC.

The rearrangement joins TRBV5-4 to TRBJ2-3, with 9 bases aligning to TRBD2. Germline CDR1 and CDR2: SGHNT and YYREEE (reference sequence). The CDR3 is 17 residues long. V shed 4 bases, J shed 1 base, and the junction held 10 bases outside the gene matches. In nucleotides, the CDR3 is TGTGCCAGCAGCGCCCCCGGGACTAGCTCTGGCACAGATACGCAGTATTTT. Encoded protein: CASSAPGTSSGTDTQYF.

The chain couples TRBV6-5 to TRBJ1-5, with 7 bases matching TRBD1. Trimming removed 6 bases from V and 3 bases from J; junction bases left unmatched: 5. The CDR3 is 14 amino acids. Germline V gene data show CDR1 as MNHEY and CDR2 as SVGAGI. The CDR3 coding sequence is TGTGCCAGCAGCAGAGGGGGCCCCAATCAGCCCCAGCATTTT. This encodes CASSRGGPNQPQHF.

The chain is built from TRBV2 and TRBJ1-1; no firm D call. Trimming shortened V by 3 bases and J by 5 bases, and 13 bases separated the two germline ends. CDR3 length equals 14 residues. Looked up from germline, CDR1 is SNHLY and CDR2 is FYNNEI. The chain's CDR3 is CASSEGMRKTEAFF. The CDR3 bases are TGTGCCAGCAGTGAGGGTATGAGAAAGACTGAAGCTTTCTTT. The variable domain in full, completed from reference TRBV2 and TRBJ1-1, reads EPEVTQTPSHQVTQMGQEVILRCVPISNHLYFYWYRQILGQKVEFLVSFYNNEISEKSEIFDDQFSVERPDGSNFTLKIRSTKLEDSAMYFCASSEGMRKTEAFFGQGTRLTVV.

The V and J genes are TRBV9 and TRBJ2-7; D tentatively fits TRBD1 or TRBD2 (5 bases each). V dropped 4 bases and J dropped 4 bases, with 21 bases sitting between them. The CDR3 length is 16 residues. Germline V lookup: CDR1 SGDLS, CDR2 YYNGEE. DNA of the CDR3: TGTGCCAGCAGCCCCCTAGGGGACGCGGTCTCTTACGAGCAGTACTTC. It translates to CASSPLGDAVSYEQYF. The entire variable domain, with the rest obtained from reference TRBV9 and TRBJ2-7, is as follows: DSGVTQTPKHLITATGQRVTLRCSPRSGDLSVYWYQQSLDQGLQFLIQYYNGEERAKGNILERFSAQQFPDLHSELNLSSLELGDSALYFCASSPLGDAVSYEQYFGPGTRLTVT.

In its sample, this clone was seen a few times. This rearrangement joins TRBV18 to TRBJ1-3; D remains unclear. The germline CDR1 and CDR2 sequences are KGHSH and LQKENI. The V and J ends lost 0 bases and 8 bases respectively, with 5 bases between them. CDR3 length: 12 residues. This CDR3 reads CASSPPGDTIYF. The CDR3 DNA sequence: TGTGCCAGCTCACCACCCGGGGACACCATATATTTT. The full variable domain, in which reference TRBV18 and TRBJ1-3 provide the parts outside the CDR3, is NAGVMQNPRHLVRRRGQEARLRCSPMKGHSHVYWYRQLPEEGLKFMVYLQKENIIDESGMPKERFSAEFPKEGPSILRIQQVVRGDSAAYFCASSPPGDTIYFGEGSWLTVV.

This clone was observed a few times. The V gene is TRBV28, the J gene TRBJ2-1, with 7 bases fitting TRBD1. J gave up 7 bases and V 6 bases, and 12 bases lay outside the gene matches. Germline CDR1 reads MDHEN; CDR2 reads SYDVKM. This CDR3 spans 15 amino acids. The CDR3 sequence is CASRVRSDRTNEQFF. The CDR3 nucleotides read TGTGCCAGCAGGGTTAGGTCGGACAGGACGAATGAGCAGTTCTTC.

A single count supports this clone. The CDR3 loop is CASSLGWETNEQYF. The DNA of the CDR3 is TGCGCCAGCAGCTTGGGGTGGGAAACAAACGAGCAGTACTTC. V and J are TRBV5-1 and TRBJ2-7, with no clear D. This CDR3 has 14 amino acids. V was pared by 0 bases and J by 5 bases, with 12 bases between. In germline, CDR1 is SGHRS, CDR2 YFSETQ. Full variable domain (rest looked up from reference TRBV5-1 and TRBJ2-7): KAGVTQTPRYLIKTRGQQVTLSCSPISGHRSVSWYQQTPGQGLQFLFEYFSETQRNKGNFPGRFSGRQFSNSRSEMNVSTLELGDSALYLCASSLGWETNEQYFGPGTRLTVT.

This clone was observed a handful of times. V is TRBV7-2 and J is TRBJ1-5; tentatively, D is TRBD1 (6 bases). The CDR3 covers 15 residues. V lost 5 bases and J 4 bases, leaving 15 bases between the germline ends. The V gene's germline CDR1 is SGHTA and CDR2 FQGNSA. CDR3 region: CASSKSGTTNQPQHF. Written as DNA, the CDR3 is TGTGCCAGCAGCAAATCCGGGACAACAAATCAGCCCCAGCATTTT.

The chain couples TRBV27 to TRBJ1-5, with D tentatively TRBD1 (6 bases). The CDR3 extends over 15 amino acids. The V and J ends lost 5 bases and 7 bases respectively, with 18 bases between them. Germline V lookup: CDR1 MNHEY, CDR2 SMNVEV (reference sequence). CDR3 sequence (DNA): TGTGCCAGCAGTCCGGATGAGGGGGGACGGCAGCCCCAGCATTTT. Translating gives CASSPDEGGRQPQHF.